One and the same sample provided the 25 T cell receptor beta chains below, sequenced in a study of long-term antiretroviral therapy in people with HIV. The libraries were made with immunoSEQ v3.0 at survey level. Some clones are missing from TCRdb's copy, which holds only in-frame ones; the method was immunoSEQ multiplex PCR. The sample lists about 33,000 clones, around 96% occurring once. The sequenced sample was unsorted PBMCs, obtained about 6.6 years after starting antiretroviral therapy. The receptors were gathered from a man aged 30 to 45 with HIV.

This chain uses TRBV5-3 with TRBJ1-2; 8 bases agree with TRBD1. TRBV5-3 is an open reading frame whose function is uncertain. After removal of 7 bases from V and 8 bases from J, the junction contained 10 bases not matched to a gene. CDR3 length equals 13 residues. This chain's CDR3 is CARSGQGCYGYTF. DNA of the CDR3: TGTGCCAGATCCGGACAGGGTTGTTACGGCTACACCTTC.

CDR3 coding DNA: TGTGCCACCCTTGGGAGACAAATAAACACTGAAGCTTTCTTT. Translating it yields CATLGRQINTEAFF. This chain links TRBV19 with TRBJ1-1; D unclear. Trimming shortened V by 10 bases and J by 2 bases, and 17 bases separated the two germline ends. The CDR3 has 14 residues. Germline V CDR1 and CDR2: LNHDA, SQIVND (reference sequence).

This chain uses TRBV6-6 with TRBJ1-2; 11 nucleotides match TRBD1. Germline-derived CDR1 and CDR2 are MNHNY and SVGAGI (reference sequence). After removal of 6 bases from V and 5 bases from J, the junction contained 8 bases not matched to a gene. The CDR3 runs to 15 residues. This chain's CDR3 is CASSSLDRGPYGYTF. The CDR3 DNA is TGTGCCAGCAGCTCCCTGGACAGGGGGCCGTATGGCTACACCTTC.

The gene calls are TRBV7-9 and TRBJ1-6; a weak D match, TRBD1 (5 bases). The CDR3 runs 15 residues. CDR1 and CDR2 from the germline V gene are SEHNR and FQNEAQ (reference sequence). The V and J ends lost 5 bases and 7 bases respectively, with 15 bases between them. The CDR3 is CASSPAGTLNSPLHF. In DNA form, the CDR3 reads TGTGCCAGCAGCCCCGCAGGGACCCTCAATTCACCCCTCCACTTT. The full variable domain, completed using reference TRBV7-9 and TRBJ1-6, is DTGVSQNPRHKITKRGQNVTFRCDPISEHNRLYWYRQTLGQGPEFLTYFQNEAQLEKSRLLSDRFSAERPKGSFSTLEIQRTEQGDSAMYLCASSPAGTLNSPLHFGNGTRLTVT.

This clone has a single count. V gene TRBV9 combines with J gene TRBJ2-1, with 10 nucleotides matching TRBD2. J lost 5 bases, V lost 3 bases, and 5 bases had no gene match. This CDR3 is built from 15 residues. Germline CDR1 SGDLS, CDR2 YYNGEE. CDR3 coding DNA: TGTGCCAGCAGCGGAGGACTAGCGGACCACAATGAGCAGTTCTTC. It codes for CASSGGLADHNEQFF. The variable domain in full, with the rest retrieved from reference TRBV9 and TRBJ2-1, is DSGVTQTPKHLITATGQRVTLRCSPRSGDLSVYWYQQSLDQGLQFLIQYYNGEERAKGNILERFSAQQFPDLHSELNLSSLELGDSALYFCASSGGLADHNEQFFGPGTRLTVL.

In its sample, this clone is medium-sized (0.01 to 0.1%). This chain connects TRBV4-2 to TRBJ1-1; D gene unclear. CDR1 is LGHNA, CDR2 YNFKEQ, per germline. The CDR3 loop spans 14 amino acids. With 1 base removed from V and 1 base from J, the gap between germline ends came to 7 bases. Here the CDR3 DNA reads TGTGCCAGCAGCCAAGCGGTCACGAACACTGAAGCTTTCTTT. This gives the protein CASSQAVTNTEAFF.

The chain has TRBV7-9 and TRBJ2-3; tentative D call: TRBD1 (6 bases). In germline, CDR1 is SEHNR, CDR2 FQNEAQ (reference sequence). V was pared by 7 bases and J by 5 bases, with 10 bases between. The CDR3 is 12 amino acids. The chain's CDR3 is CASIKGEDTQYF. DNA for the CDR3: TGTGCCAGCATAAAGGGGGAAGATACGCAGTATTTT.

The rearrangement joins TRBV11-3 to TRBJ2-7; no definite D call. The CDR3 is 12 amino acids. Germline CDR1 is SGHNT and CDR2 is YENEEA. V was pared by 1 base and J by 6 bases, with 7 bases between. The CDR3 DNA follows: TGTGCCAGCAGCTTAGGAGGTGGCGAGCAGTACTTC. Protein sequence: CASSLGGGEQYF.

The chain is built from TRBV9 and TRBJ2-3; no clear D gene. The CDR3 totals 13 residues. Germline V gives CDR1 SGDLS, CDR2 YYNGEE. V dropped 0 bases and J dropped 3 bases, with 5 bases sitting between them. The CDR3 sequence is CASSVDETDTQYF. The CDR3, as DNA: TGTGCCAGCAGCGTAGACGAGACAGATACGCAGTATTTT.

The chain links TRBV5-1 to TRBJ1-4; no clear D. V was trimmed by 0 bases and J by 4 bases, leaving 10 bases between them. The germline V gene encodes CDR1 SGHRS and CDR2 YFSETQ. CDR3 length: 15 amino acids. Written as DNA, the CDR3 is TGCGCCAGCAGCTTGGCCTGGGGAGGTAATGAAAAACTGTTTTTT. As protein: CASSLAWGGNEKLFF.

This clone was seen a handful of times. The chain recombines TRBV4-1 with TRBJ1-2; a possible D gene is TRBD1 (5 bases). The length of the CDR3 is 15 residues. Germline loops: CDR1 MGHRA, CDR2 YSYEKL. V dropped 2 bases and J dropped 5 bases, with 15 bases sitting between them. In DNA, the CDR3 is TGCGCCAGCAGCCAAACGGGACTCCTTCGGTATGGCTACACCTTC. It specifies CASSQTGLLRYGYTF.

This chain joins TRBV5-1 and TRBJ2-6; D tentatively fits TRBD1 or TRBD2 (5 bases each). CDR3 size: 16 residues. The germline gives CDR1 SGHRS, CDR2 YFSETQ. The ends were cut back, 3 bases at V and 1 base at J, with 11 bases in the middle. The chain's CDR3 is CASSWGRRSGANVLTF. DNA for the CDR3: TGCGCCAGCAGCTGGGGACGGAGATCTGGGGCCAACGTCCTGACTTTC.

The chain combines TRBV30 with TRBJ2-7; TRBD2 matches 9 bases. Unmatched junction bases numbered 14, after V lost 8 bases and J lost 12 bases. CDR3 length: 12 residues. Germline V gene lookup returns CDR1 GTSNPN and CDR2 SVGIG (reference sequence). The CDR3 loop is CASTSGQTQRYF. The CDR3 bases are TGTGCCAGCACTAGCGGGCAAACCCAGCGGTACTTC.

A word on this clone: One junction end does not reproduce the germline sequence, and a read error may be involved. The CDR3: CASSRLAGTSRETQYF. The CDR3 DNA reads TGTGCTAGCAGCCGACTAGCGGGAACCTCCCGGGAGACCCAGTACTTC. The rearrangement joins TRBV7-7 to TRBJ2-5; 11 nucleotides match TRBD2. The germline V gene encodes CDR1 SSHAT and CDR2 FNYEAQ (reference sequence). The CDR3 loop spans 16 amino acids.

V gene TRBV11-2 combines with J gene TRBJ2-2; 8 bases match TRBD1. J was trimmed by 4 bases and V by 6 bases; bases with no gene match: 10. CDR3 length: 16 residues. In germline, CDR1 is SGHAT, CDR2 FQNNGV. CDR3 sequence reads: CASSQLVTGATGELFF. CDR3 sequence (DNA): TGTGCCAGCAGTCAATTGGTGACAGGGGCCACCGGGGAGCTGTTTTTT.

V gene TRBV6-5 combines with J gene TRBJ1-5; D is unclear. The V end was cut by 6 bases, the J end by 6 bases, with 12 bases between. This CDR3 region has 13 residues. The germline V gene has CDR1 MNHEY and CDR2 SVGAGI. CDR3 DNA sequence: TGTGCCAGCAGCAGATGGTCGGGTCAGCCCCAGCATTTT. The encoded protein is CASSRWSGQPQHF.

The chain couples TRBV11-2 to TRBJ2-7; D perhaps matches TRBD2 (5 bases). Deletions cut 0 bases from V and 0 bases from J, with 12 bases between. This CDR3 is built from 16 residues. CDR1 is SGHAT and CDR2 is FQNNGV in the germline V gene. In nucleotides, the CDR3 is TGTGCCAGCAGCTTAGAGGCGCTGGGGAGCTCCTACGAGCAGTACTTC. This gives the protein CASSLEALGSSYEQYF.

V usage is TRBV2 and J usage is TRBJ2-7; 8 positions agree with TRBD2. The V segment lost 8 bases and the J segment 2 bases; nucleotides outside the gene matches: 11. Germline CDR1 is SNHLY and CDR2 is FYNNEI. The CDR3 consists of 15 residues. DNA of the CDR3: TGTGCCAGCCAACATCAGCGGGGGACAACCTACGAGCAGTACTTC. It translates to CASQHQRGTTYEQYF.

The V and J genes are TRBV6-5 and TRBJ2-7, with D hard to call. The CDR3 consists of 14 residues. Trimming took 2 bases from V and 6 from J, leaving 14 bases between them. Germline CDR1 reads MNHEY; CDR2 reads SVGAGI. The CDR3 loop reads CASSYDPDGTEQYF. CDR3 bases: TGTGCCAGCAGTTACGATCCCGATGGCACCGAGCAGTACTTC.

The gene calls are TRBV7-9 and TRBJ2-7; weak D call: TRBD2 (5 bases). V was shortened by 5 bases and J by 3 bases, with 14 bases between the two germline ends. The CDR3 consists of 14 residues. Germline-derived CDR1 and CDR2 are SEHNR and FQNEAQ (reference sequence). DNA for the CDR3: TGTGCCAGCAGCCCTAGAAGCGGTTACTACGAGCAGTACTTC. The encoded protein is CASSPRSGYYEQYF.

The V and J genes are TRBV19 and TRBJ2-5; a weak D match, TRBD2 (5 bases). V lost 5 bases and J 1 base, leaving 17 bases between the germline ends. The germline CDR1 and CDR2 sequences are LNHDA and SQIVND (reference sequence). The CDR3 has 16 residues. This chain's CDR3 is CASSSLRGKGQETQYF. For the CDR3, the DNA is TGTGCCAGTAGTTCCCTTAGAGGGAAGGGCCAAGAGACCCAGTACTTC.

This sequence joins TRBV11-2 and TRBJ2-1; possibly TRBD1 for D (5 bases). Germline CDR1 reads SGHAT; CDR2 reads FQNNGV. CDR3 size: 17 residues. The V end was cut by 5 bases, the J end by 0 bases, with 17 bases between. This CDR3 is CASSPQGVASSYNEQFF. The DNA for the CDR3 is TGTGCCAGCAGCCCTCAGGGCGTTGCCAGCTCCTACAATGAGCAGTTCTTC.

The chain combines TRBV28 with TRBJ2-5; 7 bases are shared with TRBD1. This CDR3 is 15 amino acids long. Germline CDR1 is MDHEN and CDR2 is SYDVKM. The junction had 9 bases not matched to a gene; V was cut back by 5 bases and J by 3 bases. The CDR3: CASSPNYQGEETQYF. CDR3 in DNA: TGTGCCAGCAGTCCAAATTATCAGGGGGAAGAGACCCAGTACTTC.

The chain employs TRBV2 and TRBJ2-5, with D uncertain. The CDR3 length is 12 residues. Per germline, CDR1 SNHLY and CDR2 FYNNEI. V was clipped by 6 bases and J by 3 bases, with 8 bases between them. The CDR3 DNA reads as TGTGCCAGCAGCGTAGGAGAAGAGACCCAGTACTTC. Translation gives CASSVGEETQYF. The entire variable domain, with the rest obtained from reference TRBV2 and TRBJ2-5, is as follows: EPEVTQTPSHQVTQMGQEVILRCVPISNHLYFYWYRQILGQKVEFLVSFYNNEISEKSEIFDDQFSVERPDGSNFTLKIRSTKLEDSAMYFCASSVGEETQYFGPGTRLLVL.

The gene calls are TRBV6-5 and TRBJ2-7; D is possibly TRBD2 (6 bases). The CDR3 spans 15 residues. V was trimmed by 5 bases and J by 2 bases, leaving 16 bases between them. Germline CDR1 and CDR2: MNHEY and SVGAGI. This CDR3 is CASSLGGTLPYEQYF. The CDR3 nucleotides are TGTGCCAGCAGTCTCGGAGGGACCCTCCCCTACGAGCAGTACTTC.